The 12 T cell receptor beta chains below come from one sample, sequenced in a study of CD8+CD57+ T cells in acquired aplastic anemia. According to the study, genomic DNA was the template for TCR beta VDJ and CDR3 profiling. TCRdb re-analysed the reads in MiXCR, keeping a single row per CDR3 protein. The sample records under 200,000 distinct CDR3 sequences, 50% to 75% being singletons. Sequencing input: sorted CD4+, CD8+, or CD8+CD57+ T cells (not recorded which) from PBMCs. Receptors were obtained from a human donor with severe aplastic anemia or a healthy control (not recorded which).

The chain employs TRBV12-3 or TRBV12-4 and TRBJ1-1, with TRBD1 matching over 9 bases. Unmatched junction bases numbered 8, after V lost 6 bases and J lost 6 bases. CDR3 size: 14 residues. DNA of the CDR3: TGTGCCAGCAGGATAGGGACAGGGATCGCTGAAGCTTTCTTT. This translates into CASRIGTGIAEAFF.

The V call is TRBV11-3, the J call TRBJ2-7, with D perhaps TRBD1 (6 bases). Germline assignment: CDR1 SGHNT and CDR2 YENEEA. Trimming removed 5 bases at V and 6 bases at J, with 20 bases between. The CDR3 loop spans 15 amino acids. The CDR3 bases are TGTGCCAGCAGCGCGGCCTCACAGGGAGTGGGCGAGCAGTACTTC. It codes for CASSAASQGVGEQYF.

Comments on this clonotype: The junction departs from germline at one end; a sequencing error may be responsible. The chain employs TRBV7-9 and TRBJ2-6, with D hard to call. The germline gives CDR1 SEHNR, CDR2 FQNEAQ (reference sequence). CDR3 size: 17 residues. CDR3 nucleotide sequence: TGTGTCAGCAGCTTAATGGGATCTGGGGCTGGGGCCAACGTCCTGACTTTC. It specifies CVSSLMGSGAGANVLTF.

This clonotype was counted ten times or more. The chain couples TRBV15 to TRBJ2-7; D ambiguous. The V end lost 0 bases, the J end lost 6 bases, and 12 bases lay between the germline ends. The CDR3 has 14 residues. The germline V gene encodes CDR1 LNHNV and CDR2 YYDKDF (reference sequence). The CDR3 bases are TGTGCCACCAGCAGAGATCCGGCCCCCCTCGAGCAGTACTTC. Protein: CATSRDPAPLEQYF.

This clonotype was detected only a few times. This rearrangement joins TRBV12-3 or TRBV12-4 to TRBJ2-2; TRBD2 agrees at 9 bases. Losses at the gene ends were 7 bases for V and 7 bases for J; bases not matched to a gene: 16. This CDR3 has 17 residues. This CDR3 is CASNPRGGGAEGGELFF. The CDR3 DNA is TGTGCCAGCAACCCTCGGGGCGGGGGGGCCGAGGGCGGGGAGCTGTTTTTT.

The chain couples TRBV20-1 to TRBJ2-7; D not resolved. Germline V gives CDR1 DFQATT, CDR2 SNEGSKA (reference sequence). The V gene lost 3 bases and the J gene lost 3 bases, with 9 bases spanning the gap. The CDR3 is made up of 12 amino acids. The CDR3 DNA reads TGCAGTGCTAGTGAAAGATACTACGAGCAGTACTTC. It translates to CSASERYYEQYF.

The chain carries TRBV19 and TRBJ1-4, with a weak D call TRBD1 (6 bases). The CDR3 extends over 17 amino acids. V shed 2 bases and J shed 8 bases, with 21 bases lying between them. Germline values: CDR1 LNHDA, CDR2 SQIVND (reference sequence). This CDR3 reads CASSILGSQWTAEKLFF. Here the CDR3 DNA reads TGTGCCAGTAGTATATTGGGGAGCCAATGGACAGCCGAAAAACTGTTTTTT. The full variable domain, its missing parts supplied by reference TRBV19 and TRBJ1-4, is DGGITQSPKYLFRKEGQNVTLSCEQNLNHDAMYWYRQDPGQGLRLIYYSQIVNDFQKGDIAEGYSVSREKKESFPLTVTSAQKNPTAFYLCASSILGSQWTAEKLFFGSGTQLSVL.

This clonotype was counted only a few times. V gene TRBV15 combines with J gene TRBJ1-2; D call uncertain. V was clipped by 0 bases and J by 0 bases, with 11 bases between them. Germline CDR1 reads LNHNV; CDR2 reads YYDKDF (reference sequence). The CDR3 consists of 16 residues. DNA of the CDR3: TGTGCCACCAGCAGAGAATTGGGGATAGCTAACTATGGCTACACCTTC. Protein sequence: CATSRELGIANYGYTF.

The chain recombines TRBV20-1 with TRBJ2-2; D remains ambiguous. The CDR3 contains 12 residues. Deletions cut 4 bases from V and 3 bases from J, with 6 bases between. Germline assignment: CDR1 DFQATT and CDR2 SNEGSKA (reference sequence). CDR3 sequence reads: CSATRDTGELFF. The CDR3 coding sequence is TGCAGTGCTACCCGAGACACCGGGGAGCTGTTTTTT.

This clonotype showed up just a few times. The chain joins TRBV29-1 to TRBJ1-1; tentatively, D is TRBD1 (5 bases). Germline-derived CDR1 and CDR2 are SQVTM and ANQGSEA. The CDR3 is made up of 12 amino acids. V was pared by 6 bases and J by 2 bases, with 10 bases between. In nucleotides, the CDR3 is TGCAGCGTCGAGACAGACAACACTGAAGCTTTCTTT. It is translated as CSVETDNTEAFF.

This clonotype was found many times. The CDR3 reads CATSRDRGAILNYGYTF. CDR3 sequence (DNA): TGTGCCACCAGCAGAGATCGAGGAGCGATCCTTAACTATGGCTACACCTTC. This rearrangement joins TRBV15 to TRBJ1-2, with no clear D. CDR1 and CDR2 from the germline V gene are LNHNV and YYDKDF (reference sequence). The ends were cut back, 0 bases at V and 1 base at J, with 15 bases in the middle. This CDR3 has 17 residues. Variable domain in full (rest from reference TRBV15 and TRBJ1-2): DAMVIQNPRYQVTQFGKPVTLSCSQTLNHNVMYWYQQKSSQAPKLLFHYYDKDFNNEADTPDNFQSRRPNTSFCFLDIRSPGLGDTAMYLCATSRDRGAILNYGYTFGSGTRLTVV.

This rearrangement joins TRBV7-2 to TRBJ2-1, with 14 bases that match TRBD2. The V gene's germline CDR1 is SGHTA and CDR2 FQGNSA. This CDR3 has 19 residues. V trimming: 7 bases; J trimming: 5 bases; junction bases outside the gene matches: 16. The CDR3: CASNLVNRLAGGRNNEQFF. Here the CDR3 DNA reads TGTGCCAGCAATCTCGTCAATAGACTAGCGGGGGGGCGGAACAATGAGCAGTTCTTC.